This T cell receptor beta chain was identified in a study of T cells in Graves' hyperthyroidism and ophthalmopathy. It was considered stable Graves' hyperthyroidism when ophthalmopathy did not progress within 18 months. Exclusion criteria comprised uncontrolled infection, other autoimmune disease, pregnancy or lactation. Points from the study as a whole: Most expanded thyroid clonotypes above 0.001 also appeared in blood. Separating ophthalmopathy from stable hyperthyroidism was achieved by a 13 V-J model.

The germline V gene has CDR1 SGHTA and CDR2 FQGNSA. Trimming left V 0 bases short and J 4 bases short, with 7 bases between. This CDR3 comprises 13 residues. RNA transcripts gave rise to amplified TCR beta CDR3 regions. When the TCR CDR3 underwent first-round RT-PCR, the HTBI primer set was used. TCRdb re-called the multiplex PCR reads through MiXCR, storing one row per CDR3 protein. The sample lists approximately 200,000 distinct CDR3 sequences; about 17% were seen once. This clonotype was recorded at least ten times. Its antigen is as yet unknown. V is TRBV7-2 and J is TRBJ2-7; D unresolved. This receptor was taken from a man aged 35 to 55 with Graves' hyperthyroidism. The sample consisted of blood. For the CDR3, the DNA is TGTGCCAGCAGCTTAGCGATCTCTTACGAGCAGTACTTC. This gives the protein CASSLAISYEQYF.